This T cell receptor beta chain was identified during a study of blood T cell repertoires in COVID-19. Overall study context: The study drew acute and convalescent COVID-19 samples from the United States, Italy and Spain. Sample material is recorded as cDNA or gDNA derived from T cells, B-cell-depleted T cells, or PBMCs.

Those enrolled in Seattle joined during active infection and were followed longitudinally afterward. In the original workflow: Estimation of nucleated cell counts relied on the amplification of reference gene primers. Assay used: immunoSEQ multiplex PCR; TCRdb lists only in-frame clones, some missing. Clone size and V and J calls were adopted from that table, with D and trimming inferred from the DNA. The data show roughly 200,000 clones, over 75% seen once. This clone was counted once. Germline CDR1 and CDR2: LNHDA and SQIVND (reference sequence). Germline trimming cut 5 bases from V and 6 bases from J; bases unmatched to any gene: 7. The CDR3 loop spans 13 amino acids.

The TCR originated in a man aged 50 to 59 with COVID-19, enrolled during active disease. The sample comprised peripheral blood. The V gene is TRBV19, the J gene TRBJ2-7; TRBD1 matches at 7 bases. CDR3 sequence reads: CASSGQGDGEQYF. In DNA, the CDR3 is TGTGCCAGTAGTGGGCAGGGGGATGGCGAGCAGTACTTC.